This TCR beta chain comes out of a study of vaccination effects on CD4 cells after COVID-19 (dated by TCRdb to 2021 to 2024). As for the study more broadly: The ViraFEST assay stimulated PBMC with viral peptide pools and then used TCR sequencing to identify antigen-specific CD4+ T cell clonotypes by expansion. Across the study, the median time from the second dose to post-vaccine sampling was 72 days (range 14 to 241). Each well held more than 1.5 million PBMC cultured in IMDM containing around 5% human AB serum, 9 to 10 IU/ml IL-2 and gentamicin, along with roughly 10 ug/ml peptides. The study compared SARS-CoV-2 spike-specific CD4+ TCR repertoires before and after mRNA vaccination in COVID-19 convalescent patients and infection-naive vaccine recipients. Altogether, around eleven COVID-19 convalescent patients and a handful of SARS-CoV-2-naive healthy vaccine recipients made up the full study. Cultures from other donors in the study were sequenced with the Oncomine TCR Beta short-read assay on an Illumina iSeq 100. What the research found in general, with its limitations: The study was limited by a small number of convalescent patients and lacked early post-infection timepoints. In healthy vaccine recipients, vaccine-induced clones were almost all SARS-CoV-2 mono-reactive, with only 1 of 255 being cross-reactive with common cold coronaviruses. Both infection-induced and vaccine-induced clones contracted markedly at late post-vaccination timepoints, which is consistent with waning T cell responses.

With respect to this clone: Its antigen is currently not known. Nothing much larger sits one base from this clone, and base qualities are not available.

After less than 13 days of culture, CD4+ T cells were isolated with the EasySep CD4+ T cell isolation kit. Participants received two doses of either the BNT162b2 or the mRNA-1273 mRNA SARS-CoV-2 vaccine. Healthy vaccine recipients had no prior SARS-CoV-2 infection, confirmed by negative nucleocapsid antibodies before and after vaccination. On days 3 and 7, half of the culture medium was replaced with fresh IL-2-containing medium. Unless otherwise noted, each peptide stimulation condition was cultured in triplicate wells. Using Ficoll-Paque Plus gradient centrifugation, PBMC were separated from whole blood and then either used fresh or cryopreserved at -140C. Genomic DNA was extracted from cultured CD4+ T cells with the QIAamp micro DNA kit. The library was prepared using the immunoSEQ multiplex PCR assay. DNA from the cultured and isolated CD4+ T cells underwent TCR beta CDR3 sequencing. The authors processed their data as follows. Non-productive TCR sequences were discarded, and reads were trimmed to the CDR3 region, with only CDR3s of 7 or more amino acids retained. The MANAFEST web app was used to pick out antigen-specific clonotypes by comparing their expansion in peptide wells with that in reference cultures. Positive clones required FDR<0.05 expansion versus reference and all other wells, odds ratio above 5, and frequency above 0.1% in two replicate wells. A clonotype was defined as cross-reactive if the clonotype was significantly expanded both in SARS-CoV-2 spike wells and in at least one common cold coronavirus spike condition. Levenshtein distance calculated with the stringdist R package was used to assess CDR3 similarity, and unrooted trees were constructed with ape in R 3.6.1. Drawn from immuneACCESS, this table holds only the in-frame rearrangements with V and J called that TCRdb kept. Clones are partly lost; checked studies trace under half to an unresolved V gene and leave the rest unexplained. For V, J and clone size, that table is used; D and trimming come from the DNA. Across this sample there are tens of thousands of clones, with 74% seen only once. The ten largest make up 2% to 2.5% of the sample.

Reading the germline V gene gives CDR1 MDHEN and CDR2 SYDVKM. The CDR3, from cysteine to phenylalanine, totals 13 residues. Only the CDR3 portion is preserved as DNA: 39 bases, with reading frame beginning at the first base. V is reduced by 7 bases and J by 4 bases, leaving a spacing of 13 bases between them. The chain was built from TRBV28 and TRBJ1-2; D gene: possibly TRBD1, on 6 matching bases. The sequencing here drew on CD4+ T cells from PBMCs cultured without peptide, taken after COVID-19 vaccination. The source is a human donor who received a COVID-19 vaccine. The nucleotide sequence reads as follows: TGTGCCAGCATCTCCCAGGGGCGCTATGGCTACACCTTC. This translates into CASISQGRYGYTF.